This T cell receptor beta chain comes out of a study of cytomegalovirus exposure and HLA in healthy donors. PCR used 60 Vbeta primers and 13 Jbeta primers. Assay: immunoSEQ multiplex PCR; the TCRdb copy retains only in-frame clones and omits some. The profile covers around 110,000 clones, with 66% appearing a single time and about 1.6% taken by the ten largest. This CDR3 is 15 amino acids long. Trimming took off 5 bases at V and 0 bases at J, with 11 bases between the two ends. CDR1 is MDHEN and CDR2 is SYDVKM in the germline V gene. The material sequenced was PBMCs. The receptor's source is a man younger than 30 in good health and CMV-seronegative. The rearrangement links TRBV28 to TRBJ1-3; a possible D gene is TRBD1 (5 bases). Here the CDR3 DNA reads TGTGCCAGCAGTCCCTTCAGGGTCTCTGGAAACACCATATATTTT. Translated, it gives CASSPFRVSGNTIYF. Looking up the rest from reference TRBV28 and TRBJ1-3 gives the full variable domain: DVKVTQSSRYLVKRTGEKVFLECVQDMDHENMFWYRQDPGLGLRLIYFSYDVKMKEKGDIPEGYSVSREKKERFSLILESASTNQTSMYLCASSPFRVSGNTIYFGEGSWLTVV.